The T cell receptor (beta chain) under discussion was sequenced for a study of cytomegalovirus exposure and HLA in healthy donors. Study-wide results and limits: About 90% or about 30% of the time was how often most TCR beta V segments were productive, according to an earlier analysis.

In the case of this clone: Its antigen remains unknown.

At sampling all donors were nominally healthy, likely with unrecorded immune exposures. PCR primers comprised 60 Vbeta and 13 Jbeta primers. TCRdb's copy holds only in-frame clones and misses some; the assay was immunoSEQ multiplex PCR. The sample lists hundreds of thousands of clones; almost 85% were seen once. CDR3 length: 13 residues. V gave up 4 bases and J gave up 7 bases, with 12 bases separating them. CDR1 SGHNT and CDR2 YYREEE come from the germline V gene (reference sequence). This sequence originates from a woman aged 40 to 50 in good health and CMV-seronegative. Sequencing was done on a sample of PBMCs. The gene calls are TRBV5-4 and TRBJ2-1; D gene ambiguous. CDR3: CASSPEYRNEQFF. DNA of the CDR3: TGTGCCAGCAGCCCTGAATATAGAAATGAGCAGTTCTTC.